These 13 T cell receptor beta chains came from one sample sequenced in a study of T cells in Graves' hyperthyroidism and ophthalmopathy. Regions amplified from RNA transcripts were the TCR beta CDR3 regions. HTBI primers drove first-round RT-PCR of the TCR CDR3. TCRdb ran MiXCR on the multiplex PCR reads and lists one entry per CDR3 protein. The data contain hundreds of thousands of distinct CDR3 sequences, about an eighth of them singletons. Sequenced sample: blood. The receptor source for this set is a middle-aged woman with Graves' ophthalmopathy.

The chain uses TRBV6-5 and TRBJ2-2, with D hard to call. Germline loops: CDR1 MNHEY, CDR2 SVGAGI. CDR3 length equals 14 residues. V lost 0 bases to trimming and J lost 7 bases, with 9 bases between them. The CDR3, as DNA: TGTGCCAGCAGTTACTCCAAGTTCAGCGGGGAGCTGTTTTTT. As protein: CASSYSKFSGELFF.

This clonotype was detected many times. This rearrangement joins TRBV7-8 to TRBJ1-3; no firm D call. The germline V gene encodes CDR1 SGHVS and CDR2 FQNEAQ. Trimming shortened V by 3 bases and J by 0 bases, and 6 bases separated the two germline ends. The CDR3 sequence is 14 residues long. As DNA, the CDR3 is TGTGCCAGCAGCTTCCCGGTCTCTGGAAACACCATATATTTT. It translates to CASSFPVSGNTIYF.

The chain links TRBV20-1 to TRBJ2-1; TRBD1 or TRBD2 may be the D gene (5 bases each). V was shortened by 3 bases and J by 0 bases, with 12 bases between the two germline ends. The CDR3 is 15 amino acids. Germline-derived CDR1 and CDR2 are DFQATT and SNEGSKA (reference sequence). Here the CDR3 DNA reads TGCAGTGCTAGGAGGGGCACGACCTCCTACAATGAGCAGTTCTTC. It specifies CSARRGTTSYNEQFF.

This clonotype appeared a few times. This sequence joins TRBV6-5 and TRBJ2-3, with D perhaps TRBD1 (6 bases). This CDR3 is 13 amino acids long. Trimming left V 2 bases short and J 7 bases short, with 10 bases between. The germline gives CDR1 MNHEY, CDR2 SVGAGI. CDR3 coding DNA: TGTGCCAGCAGTTACCCGGGACAAAATACGCAGTATTTT. Protein: CASSYPGQNTQYF.

The rearrangement links TRBV20-1 to TRBJ1-5, with D tentatively TRBD1 (6 bases). Deletions cut 6 bases from V and 7 bases from J, with 22 bases between. The CDR3 is made up of 15 amino acids. CDR1 and CDR2 (germline): DFQATT, SNEGSKA (reference sequence). CDR3 residues: CSASSVGGAGQPQHF. CDR3 coding DNA: TGCAGTGCGTCTTCCGTGGGGGGGGCAGGGCAGCCCCAGCATTTT.

This clonotype was observed a single time. A junction boundary mismatches the germline segment, possibly from a read error. The chain combines TRBV12-3 or TRBV12-4 with TRBJ1-3; TRBD1 is a possible D gene (5 bases). The CDR3 totals 14 residues. DNA for the CDR3: TGTGCCAACCCTTGGGGGTCCTCTGGAGACACCATATATTTT. This gives the protein CANPWGSSGDTIYF.

The sample holds many counts of this clonotype. V usage is TRBV3-1 and J usage is TRBJ1-1; 10 nucleotides match TRBD1. Trimming cost V 4 bases and J 1 base; bases outside gene matches: 6. The germline gives CDR1 LGHDT, CDR2 YNNKEL (reference sequence). This CDR3 has 16 residues. The CDR3 DNA follows: TGTGCCAGCAGCCTTAGGACAGGGGGAAGGAACACTGAAGCTTTCTTT. This codes for CASSLRTGGRNTEAFF.

This clonotype was seen more than once but under ten times. The chain has TRBV24-1 and TRBJ2-1; 7 bases align to TRBD1. Looked up from germline, CDR1 is KGHDR and CDR2 is SFDVKD. There are 15 residues in the CDR3. J gave up 9 bases and V 4 bases, and 11 bases lay outside the gene matches. This CDR3 reads CATSDHRGIVSEQFF. Here the CDR3 DNA reads TGTGCCACCAGTGACCACAGGGGAATAGTGAGTGAGCAGTTCTTC.

This clonotype was seen repeatedly, ten times or more. The CDR3 DNA sequence: TGTGCCAGCAGCCAGTACAGGGGTCGGCAGTTCTTC. This codes for CASSQYRGRQFF. The chain combines TRBV28 with TRBJ2-1, with 7 nucleotides matching TRBD1. This CDR3 has 12 residues. The J segment lost 12 bases and the V segment lost 6 bases, leaving 8 bases of the junction unmatched. Looked up from germline, CDR1 is MDHEN and CDR2 is SYDVKM.

This clonotype was counted at least ten times. The chain carries TRBV5-1 and TRBJ2-7; 9 bases agree with TRBD1. The trim removed 0 bases at V and 5 bases at J, leaving 6 bases unmatched. Germline CDR1 and CDR2: SGHRS and YFSETQ. This CDR3 comprises 15 residues. The CDR3 loop reads CASSLAGQGGNEQYF. The CDR3 DNA reads as TGCGCCAGCAGCTTGGCGGGACAGGGTGGGAACGAGCAGTACTTC.

This clonotype has only a few counts. The chain has TRBV6-6 and TRBJ1-6; the D gene is possibly TRBD1 (6 bases). V dropped 1 base and J dropped 6 bases, with 13 bases sitting between them. The CDR3 is 16 amino acids. Per the germline V gene, CDR1 is MNHNY and CDR2 is SVGAGI (reference sequence). The CDR3 bases are TGTGCCAGCAGTTACTTTTTGTTCAGGGGTAATTCACCCCTCCACTTT. Translating gives CASSYFLFRGNSPLHF.

In this sample, this clonotype turned up many times. CDR3 in DNA: TGTGCCAGCAGCTTTGGCGGACCCTATAGCACAGATACGCAGTATTTT. Its protein is CASSFGGPYSTDTQYF. V and J are TRBV7-8 and TRBJ2-3; D unclear. The CDR3 covers 16 residues. Germline CDR1 SGHVS, CDR2 FQNEAQ. V was shortened by 3 bases and J by 0 bases, with 13 bases between the two germline ends.

J is TRBJ2-3 and V is TRBV19, with 7 bases fitting TRBD2. This CDR3 comprises 16 residues. CDR1 is LNHDA, CDR2 SQIVND, per germline (reference sequence). J lost 2 bases, V lost 3 bases, and 8 bases had no gene match. Here the CDR3 reads CASSMLASGLTDTQYF. The CDR3 region has the DNA TGTGCCAGTAGTATGCTGGCTAGCGGCCTCACAGATACGCAGTATTTT.